The 21 T cell receptor beta chains listed next were all sequenced from one sample in a study of patients and donors after allogeneic stem cell transplantation. TCRdb reanalysed the RT-PCR reads using MiXCR and keeps one entry per CDR3 protein. The sample consists of roughly 880,000 distinct CDR3 sequences, more than 15% of them appearing once. The sequenced sample consisted of blood, either unsorted or a sorted T cell fraction (not recorded which). These receptors came from a human donor who was either an allogeneic HSCT recipient or a stem cell or donor lymphocyte infusion donor (not recorded which). It is not recorded whose cells these are; they may come from a transplant donor.

J is TRBJ1-1 and V is TRBV3-1; a weak D match, TRBD1 (5 bases). The CDR3 loop spans 15 amino acids. The V end was cut by 0 bases, the J end by 4 bases, with 12 bases between. Germline CDR1 is LGHDT and CDR2 is YNNKEL (reference sequence). The CDR3 DNA follows: TGTGCCAGCAGCCAAGAAGGCCGGAGGGGCACTGAAGCTTTCTTT. Its translation is CASSQEGRRGTEAFF. The full variable domain, in which reference TRBV3-1 and TRBJ1-1 provide the parts outside the CDR3, is DTAVSQTPKYLVTQMGNDKSIKCEQNLGHDTMYWYKQDSKKFLKIMFSYNNKELIINETVPNRFSPKSPDKAHLNLHINSLELGDSAVYFCASSQEGRRGTEAFFGQGTRLTVV.

The chain recombines TRBV5-6 with TRBJ2-2, with 13 bases identical to TRBD2. The V and J ends lost 3 bases and 4 bases, in that order; junction bases with no gene match: 9. The CDR3 totals 18 residues. CDR1 is SGHDT, CDR2 YYEEEE, per germline. The CDR3 protein is CASSSPLAGGPSTGELFF. The CDR3 DNA is TGTGCCAGCAGCTCCCCACTAGCGGGAGGGCCAAGCACCGGGGAGCTGTTTTTT.

This clonotype was seen more than once but under ten times. This chain joins TRBV7-2 and TRBJ1-5; perhaps TRBD1 as D (5 bases). V lost 5 bases to trimming and J lost 8 bases, with 19 bases between them. The CDR3 loop spans 15 amino acids. The germline CDR1 and CDR2 sequences are SGHTA and FQGNSA. CDR3 region: CASSPRGGFPEPQHF. The CDR3 DNA reads as TGTGCCAGCAGCCCTAGGGGCGGATTTCCTGAGCCCCAGCATTTT.

This clonotype was picked up a small number of times. This chain connects TRBV6-1 to TRBJ2-7, with D perhaps given as TRBD1 or TRBD2 (5 bases each). This CDR3 spans 13 amino acids. Trimming took off 8 bases at V and 2 bases at J, with 13 bases between the two ends. CDR1 is MNHNS and CDR2 is SASEGT in the germline V gene. CDR3 DNA sequence: TGTGCCAGCCGGGGACCTACGCCCTACGAGCAGTACTTC. Protein: CASRGPTPYEQYF.

The chain couples TRBV6-2 or TRBV6-3 to TRBJ1-2, with D possibly being TRBD1 (5 bases). Germline-derived CDR1 and CDR2 are MNHEY and SVGEGT. CDR3 length: 13 amino acids. V was clipped by 0 bases and J by 6 bases, with 8 bases between them. CDR3 amino acids: CASSYSGEDGYTF. The CDR3 coding sequence is TGTGCCAGCAGTTACTCAGGGGAAGATGGCTACACCTTC.

The chain links TRBV20-1 to TRBJ2-7; 8 positions match TRBD2. V lost 3 bases to trimming and J lost 4 bases; unmatched junction nucleotides: 8. CDR1 and CDR2 from the germline V gene are DFQATT and SNEGSKA (reference sequence). This CDR3 contains 14 residues. CDR3 residues: CSARDGTSSYEQYF. The DNA of the CDR3 is TGCAGTGCTAGGGACGGGACTAGTAGTTACGAGCAGTACTTC.

The chain links TRBV9 to TRBJ1-2; D ambiguous. Per germline, CDR1 SGDLS and CDR2 YYNGEE. The V gene lost 3 bases and the J gene lost 8 bases, with 11 bases spanning the gap. CDR3 length equals 12 residues. The CDR3 protein is CASSADNGGYTF. In DNA, the CDR3 is TGTGCCAGCAGCGCAGATAATGGAGGCTACACCTTC.

The rearrangement links TRBV7-2 to TRBJ2-2; unclear D gene. Germline V gene lookup returns CDR1 SGHTA and CDR2 FQGNSA. The length of the CDR3 is 15 residues. V lost 6 bases to trimming and J lost 5 bases, with 16 bases between them. In DNA, the CDR3 is TGTGCCAGCAGACCCCCCCACCCCGGGACCGGGGAGCTGTTTTTT. This codes for CASRPPHPGTGELFF.

This clonotype occurred a few times. V gene TRBV4-2 combines with J gene TRBJ2-1; 7 nucleotides line up with TRBD2. The V segment lost 3 bases and the J segment 3 bases; nucleotides outside the gene matches: 11. CDR1 and CDR2 (germline): LGHNA, YNFKEQ. The CDR3 is 17 amino acids. CDR3 bases: TGTGCCAGCAGCCAGGAGGGGCTAGCGGTTCACTACAATGAGCAGTTCTTC. Translation gives CASSQEGLAVHYNEQFF.

The CDR3 sequence: CASSLVTGAADTQYF. CDR3 DNA sequence: TGCGCCAGCAGCTTAGTGACAGGGGCGGCAGATACGCAGTATTTT. The V gene is TRBV5-1, the J gene TRBJ2-3, with TRBD1 matching 8 bases. CDR1 is SGHRS, CDR2 YFSETQ, per germline. V trimming: 2 bases; J trimming: 4 bases; junction bases outside the gene matches: 6. This CDR3 is 15 amino acids long.

V and J are TRBV7-2 and TRBJ2-1; D might be TRBD1 or TRBD2, each matching 5 bases. With 5 bases removed from V and 16 bases from J, the gap between germline ends came to 15 bases. The V gene's germline CDR1 is SGHTA and CDR2 FQGNSA. There are 11 residues in the CDR3. The CDR3 is CASSTGTTPFF. The CDR3 DNA sequence: TGTGCCAGCAGCACCGGGACCACCCCATTCTTC.

This clonotype was counted a few times. V and J are TRBV11-2 and TRBJ2-2; 14 bases map to TRBD2. The CDR3 runs 17 residues. J lost 4 bases, V lost 5 bases, and 6 bases had no gene match. CDR1 and CDR2 from the germline V gene are SGHAT and FQNNGV. The CDR3 nucleotides are TGTGCCAGCAGCAGGGGACTAGCGGGAGACGGCACCGGGGAGCTGTTTTTT. This translates into CASSRGLAGDGTGELFF.

The sample holds a few counts of this clonotype. The CDR3 region is CSVDRQGQETQYF. CDR3 bases: TGCAGCGTTGACCGACAGGGCCAAGAGACCCAGTACTTC. The V call is TRBV29-1, the J call TRBJ2-5; 7 bases fit TRBD1. Per the germline V gene, CDR1 is SQVTM and CDR2 is ANQGSEA. The trim removed 3 bases at V and 1 base at J, leaving 2 bases unmatched. This CDR3 contains 13 residues.

This clonotype was counted a few times. The chain recombines TRBV24-1 with TRBJ1-1, with TRBD1 matching over 7 bases. This CDR3 is built from 14 residues. Germline V gives CDR1 KGHDR, CDR2 SFDVKD. V lost 9 bases, J lost 1 base, and 7 bases stayed unmatched. CDR3 sequence reads: CATASAGGNTEAFF. The CDR3 DNA follows: TGTGCCACCGCATCCGCAGGGGGGAACACTGAAGCTTTCTTT.

This clonotype was picked up a small number of times. J is TRBJ2-7 and V is TRBV6-1; no reliable D call. The CDR3 is made up of 13 amino acids. V gave up 3 bases and J gave up 3 bases, with 9 bases separating them. CDR1 and CDR2 (germline): MNHNS, SASEGT. CDR3 loop: CASSDGRNYEQYF. CDR3 bases: TGTGCCAGCAGTGACGGACGAAACTACGAGCAGTACTTC.

The V call is TRBV29-1, the J call TRBJ2-6; a weak D match, TRBD1 (6 bases). The ends were cut back, 4 bases at V and 0 bases at J, with 13 bases in the middle. The CDR3 consists of 16 residues. The germline CDR1 and CDR2 sequences are SQVTM and ANQGSEA. This chain's CDR3 is CSVAGTSSSGANVLTF. CDR3 DNA: TGCAGCGTTGCCGGGACATCAAGCTCTGGGGCCAACGTCCTGACTTTC.

The chain has TRBV3-1 and TRBJ1-1; TRBD1 matches 10 bases. The trim removed 4 bases at V and 10 bases at J, leaving 12 bases unmatched. Per germline, CDR1 LGHDT and CDR2 YNNKEL (reference sequence). The CDR3 spans 15 residues. The CDR3 sequence is CASSRAPGQGFGAFF. The CDR3 DNA follows: TGTGCCAGCAGCCGAGCTCCGGGACAGGGGTTCGGAGCTTTCTTT.

The table lists this clonotype with a few counts. This rearrangement joins TRBV9 to TRBJ2-3; D is unclear. The CDR3 is 13 amino acids. The germline V and J ends were trimmed by 4 bases and 2 bases, with 8 bases remaining between them. The germline V gene encodes CDR1 SGDLS and CDR2 YYNGEE. In DNA, the CDR3 is TGTGCCAGCAGCCCTAAGATCACAGATACGCAGTATTTT. Protein: CASSPKITDTQYF.

CDR3 DNA: TGCAGTGCTCCCCGACACCCGAACACCGGGGAGCTGTTTTTT. Its translation is CSAPRHPNTGELFF. The rearrangement uses TRBV20-1 and TRBJ2-2, with D unresolved. This CDR3 has 14 residues. CDR1 and CDR2 from the germline V gene are DFQATT and SNEGSKA (reference sequence). The ends were cut back, 5 bases at V and 0 bases at J, with 10 bases in the middle.

In its sample, this clonotype was seen a few times. This chain uses TRBV27 with TRBJ1-5; TRBD1 agrees at 9 bases. There are 16 residues in the CDR3. Trimming removed 6 bases from V and 5 bases from J; junction bases left unmatched: 11. The germline V gene has CDR1 MNHEY and CDR2 SMNVEV (reference sequence). The CDR3 region is CASRPAQGATHQPQHF. The DNA for the CDR3 is TGTGCCAGCAGACCAGCACAGGGGGCGACTCATCAGCCCCAGCATTTT.

The CDR3 coding sequence is TGTGCCTGGAGAATGACGGGGTACACTGAAGCTTTCTTT. Its translation is CAWRMTGYTEAFF. J is TRBJ1-1 and V is TRBV30; no firm D call. The ends were cut back, 3 bases at V and 3 bases at J, with 11 bases in the middle. This CDR3 spans 13 amino acids. In germline, CDR1 is GTSNPN, CDR2 SVGIG (reference sequence). The entire variable domain, with the rest obtained from reference TRBV30 and TRBJ1-1, is as follows: SQTIHQWPATLVQPVGSPLSLECTVEGTSNPNLYWYRQAAGRGLQLLFYSVGIGQISSEVPQNLSASRPQDRQFILSSKKLLLSDSGFYLCAWRMTGYTEAFFGQGTRLTVV.